Listed here are 12 T cell receptor beta chains from one sample, sequenced in a study of CD8 T cells in Susac syndrome. Random hexamers were used to reverse transcribe roughly 0.45 to 1 ug of RNA. MiXCR, applied by TCRdb to the immunoSEQ multiplex PCR reads, yields one record per CDR3 protein. The sample has some 250,000 distinct CDR3 sequences; 90% to 97% are singletons. The sequencing input was CD4+ T cells from PBMCs. The receptor source for this set is a human donor with Susac syndrome.

This clonotype showed up just once. The chain recombines TRBV4-1 with TRBJ2-3; D is undetermined. This CDR3 is built from 13 residues. Germline CDR1 MGHRA, CDR2 YSYEKL. V was cut by 5 bases and J by 5 bases, with 11 bases left in between. For the CDR3, the DNA is TGCGCCAGCAGCGAAGGTTATGGAGATACGCAGTATTTT. Its protein product is CASSEGYGDTQYF.

The V gene is TRBV29-1, the J gene TRBJ1-5; possibly TRBD1 for D (5 bases). CDR1 is SQVTM and CDR2 is ANQGSEA in the germline V gene. V was cut by 4 bases and J by 3 bases, with 10 bases left in between. The CDR3 has 13 amino acids. CDR3 sequence: CSVVRGVNQPQHF. CDR3 sequence (DNA): TGCAGCGTTGTTAGGGGAGTCAATCAGCCCCAGCATTTT. Using reference TRBV29-1 and TRBJ1-5 for the parts outside the CDR3, the full variable domain is SAVISQKPSRDICQRGTSLTIQCQVDSQVTMMFWYRQQPGQSLTLIATANQGSEATYESGFVIDKFPISRPNLTFSTLTVSNMSPEDSSIYLCSVVRGVNQPQHFGDGTRLSIL.

The chain is built from TRBV14 and TRBJ1-2, with 9 bases aligning to TRBD1. Germline V CDR1 and CDR2: SGHDN, FVKESK. The length of the CDR3 is 13 residues. The V segment lost 4 bases and the J segment 6 bases; nucleotides outside the gene matches: 3. CDR3 sequence: CASSLRTGDGYTF. Written as DNA, the CDR3 is TGTGCCAGCAGCCTAAGGACAGGGGATGGCTACACCTTC.

V usage is TRBV24-1 and J usage is TRBJ2-6, with 7 bases fitting TRBD1. This CDR3 has 17 amino acids. Losses at the gene ends were 4 bases for V and 0 bases for J; bases not matched to a gene: 5. Germline V gene sequence: CDR1 KGHDR, CDR2 SFDVKD. The CDR3, as DNA: TGTGCCACCAGTGACCTGGGGACAGCCTCTGGGGCCAACGTCCTGACTTTC. Its translation is CATSDLGTASGANVLTF.

This chain joins TRBV18 and TRBJ2-7, with 7 bases matching TRBD1. Germline CDR1 and CDR2: KGHSH and LQKENI. This CDR3 has 14 amino acids. With 6 bases clipped from V and 3 bases from J, the junction kept 8 bases outside the gene matches. The CDR3 spells CASSGTEEVYEQYF. DNA for the CDR3: TGTGCCAGCTCCGGGACAGAAGAAGTCTACGAGCAGTACTTC.

This chain connects TRBV7-6 to TRBJ2-1; tentatively, D is TRBD2 (6 bases). CDR1 and CDR2 (germline): SGHVS, FNYEAQ. The CDR3 is made up of 16 amino acids. Trimming took off 5 bases at V and 5 bases at J, with 19 bases between the two ends. The CDR3 DNA reads TGTGCCAGCAGCGATCCGCGGCGCGGGATAGACAATGAGCAGTTCTTC. Translation gives CASSDPRRGIDNEQFF.

The chain carries TRBV23-1 and TRBJ2-3; D uncertain. TRBV23-1 is reported as an ORF; its role is uncertain. V was pared by 6 bases and J by 0 bases, with 7 bases between. The CDR3 runs 13 residues. In nucleotides, the CDR3 is TGCGCCAGCAGAGATTGCAGCACAGATACGCAGTATTTT. As protein: CASRDCSTDTQYF.

The chain is built from TRBV15 and TRBJ2-1; 8 bases are a match to TRBD1. The CDR3 has 15 residues. In germline, CDR1 is LNHNV, CDR2 YYDKDF (reference sequence). The junction had 3 bases not matched to a gene; V was cut back by 1 base and J by 4 bases. The CDR3 loop is CATSRVDRAYNEQFF. In nucleotides, the CDR3 is TGTGCCACCAGCAGAGTGGACAGGGCTTACAATGAGCAGTTCTTC.

This clonotype was detected only a few times. The J gene is TRBJ2-6, the V gene TRBV5-1; no clear D gene. Trimming took 3 bases from V and 1 from J, leaving 5 bases between them. The length of the CDR3 is 14 residues. Germline CDR1 is SGHRS and CDR2 is YFSETQ. CDR3 residues: CASSSNSGANVLTF. The CDR3, as DNA: TGCGCCAGCAGCTCTAATTCTGGGGCCAACGTCCTGACTTTC.

V is TRBV29-1 and J is TRBJ2-1; 12 nucleotides align to TRBD2. Germline assignment: CDR1 SQVTM and CDR2 ANQGSEA. This CDR3 comprises 16 residues. Trimming took 6 bases from V and 6 from J; bases not matched to a gene: 12. CDR3 protein: CSVGSRTSGIPNEQFF. The CDR3 DNA reads as TGCAGCGTCGGATCCAGGACTAGCGGGATCCCCAATGAGCAGTTCTTC.

The chain carries TRBV29-1 and TRBJ2-1, with D maybe TRBD1 (5 bases). CDR3 length: 14 residues. The germline gives CDR1 SQVTM, CDR2 ANQGSEA. Trimming left V 8 bases short and J 0 bases short, with 14 bases between. The CDR3 sequence is CSPSGAGSYNEQFF. The CDR3 DNA follows: TGCAGCCCGTCTGGGGCAGGCTCCTACAATGAGCAGTTCTTC.

The gene calls are TRBV9 and TRBJ2-7; D ambiguous. V shed 0 bases and J shed 3 bases, with 13 bases lying between them. Germline CDR1 SGDLS, CDR2 YYNGEE. The CDR3 extends over 15 amino acids. The CDR3 sequence is CASSVDSTSVYEQYF. Here the CDR3 DNA reads TGTGCCAGCAGCGTAGACTCGACATCCGTCTACGAGCAGTACTTC.